This is a list of T cell receptor beta chains from one sample in a study of cytomegalovirus exposure and HLA in healthy donors. Method: immunoSEQ multiplex PCR; TCRdb's copy keeps in-frame clones and lacks some. Of about 120,000 clones listed, less than 65% are singletons. Sequencing used PBMCs. Receptor source: a man aged 35 to 55 in good health and CMV-seropositive. CDR3s include the opening cysteine and the closing phenylalanine or tryptophan. A D gene is named only where the DNA matches it firmly. Clone size is stated in some rows and not others, as once, few, many or a class when expanded.

TRBV4-1,few,TRBJ1-5,-,CASSQNPSQGRGNQPQHF,TGCGCCAGCAGCCAAAACCCCAGCCAGGGCCGAGGCAATCAGCCCCAGCATTTT
TRBV12-5,-,TRBJ2-5,-,CASGLVPPGAETQYF,TGTGCTAGTGGTTTGGTCCCGCCAGGGGCGGAGACCCAGTACTTC
TRBV2,-,TRBJ2-5,TRBD2,CASSERLAGATTQYF,TGTGCCAGCAGTGAACGGCTAGCGGGGGCCACGACCCAGTACTTC
TRBV9,few,TRBJ1-1,TRBD1,CASSASSGGNTEAFF,TGTGCCAGCAGCGCCTCCTCAGGGGGCAACACTGAAGCTTTCTTT
TRBV9,-,TRBJ1-5,TRBD1,CASSAGQGSQPQHF,TGTGCCAGCAGCGCAGGACAGGGGTCTCAGCCCCAGCATTTT
TRBV6-5,-,TRBJ2-7,TRBD1,CASSYHRGYEQYF,TGTGCCAGCAGTTACCACAGGGGTTACGAGCAGTACTTC
TRBV19,-,TRBJ2-3,TRBD2,CASSPTSVRIYF,TGTGCCAGTAGTCCGACTAGCGTGAGAATTTATTTT
TRBV30,-,TRBJ2-7,-,CAWSYRGPSEQYF,TGTGCCTGGTCATACCGAGGGCCCAGCGAGCAGTACTTC
TRBV9,-,TRBJ2-5,TRBD1,CASSPGQVSYQETQYF,TGTGCCAGCAGCCCCGGACAGGTTTCGTACCAAGAGACCCAGTACTTC
TRBV10-3,-,TRBJ2-7,-,CAISAGDEQYF,TGTGCCATCAGTGCCGGGGACGAGCAGTACTTC
TRBV11-2,-,TRBJ2-7,-,CASSLGGRSYEQYF,TGTGCCAGCAGCTTAGGCGGCAGATCCTACGAGCAGTACTTC
TRBV28,-,TRBJ1-3,-,CASSGLVNSGNTIYF,TGTGCCAGCAGTGGACTGGTAAACTCTGGAAACACCATATATTTT
TRBV7-9,-,TRBJ1-1,-,CASSLGRLTEAFF,TGTGCCAGCAGCTTGGGGCGGCTCACTGAAGCTTTCTTT
TRBV5-1,few,TRBJ2-3,TRBD2,CASSVSGTSGDRTDTQYF,TGCGCCAGCAGCGTGAGCGGGACTAGCGGTGATCGCACAGATACGCAGTATTTT
TRBV27,-,TRBJ2-7,-,CASSYPGRSYEQYF,TGTGCCAGCAGTTACCCGGGTAGGTCCTACGAGCAGTACTTC
TRBV6-1,-,TRBJ2-4,TRBD2,CASSEVGTSGGWDIQYF,TGTGCCAGCAGTGAAGTTGGGACTAGCGGGGGGTGGGACATTCAGTACTTC
TRBV28,-,TRBJ1-1,-,CASSTQTSEAFF,TGTGCCAGCAGTACGCAAACTTCTGAAGCTTTCTTT
TRBV18,few,TRBJ2-1,-,CASSARGGEVNEQFF,TGTGCCAGCTCAGCCCGGGGAGGAGAGGTCAATGAGCAGTTCTTC
TRBV5-1,few,TRBJ1-1,TRBD1,CASSLYQGASHTEAFF,TGCGCCAGCAGCTTATATCAGGGGGCGAGTCACACTGAAGCTTTCTTT
TRBV5-6,-,TRBJ1-5,-,CASSSHKTNQPQHF,TGTGCCAGCAGCTCTCACAAGACAAATCAGCCCCAGCATTTT
TRBV29-1,-,TRBJ1-2,-,CRVEWAGRRSYGYTF,TGCAGAGTTGAATGGGCAGGGCGAAGGAGCTATGGCTACACCTTC
TRBV19,-,TRBJ2-1,TRBD2,CASSLWTSGRNEQFF,TGTGCCAGTAGTCTGTGGACTAGCGGTAGAAATGAGCAGTTCTTC
TRBV7-9,-,TRBJ2-1,TRBD2,CASSSGLARNEQFF,TGTGCCAGCAGCTCTGGACTAGCACGGAATGAGCAGTTCTTC
TRBV5-1,-,TRBJ1-4,TRBD1,CASSLRPHGQGPLRNEKLFF,TGCGCCAGCAGCTTGCGCCCACACGGACAGGGGCCCCTCCGTAATGAAAAACTGTTTTTT
TRBV7-9,-,TRBJ2-2,-,CASSGGTNTGELFF,TGTGCCAGCTCCGGCGGAACGAACACCGGGGAGCTGTTTTTT
TRBV6-5,few,TRBJ2-7,-,CASSYGAGTLSYEQYF,TGTGCCAGCAGTTACGGGGCGGGGACCCTTTCCTACGAGCAGTACTTC
TRBV27,-,TRBJ2-2,TRBD2,CASSSGLATTGELFF,TGTGCCAGCAGTTCGGGACTAGCGACCACCGGGGAGCTGTTTTTT
TRBV23-1,-,TRBJ1-4,-,CASNEKLFF,TGCGCGAGTAATGAAAAACTGTTTTTT
TRBV5-4,once,TRBJ2-5,TRBD2,CASSLGTSGGARQETQYF,TGTGCCAGCAGCCTTGGGACTAGCGGGGGGGCTAGGCAAGAGACCCAGTACTTC
TRBV15,-,TRBJ2-2,TRBD1,CATSIHRGTGELFF,TGTGCCACCAGCATCCACAGGGGAACCGGGGAGCTGTTTTTT
TRBV2,-,TRBJ2-3,-,CASSAGYGATDTQYF,TGTGCCAGCAGCGCAGGGTATGGGGCCACAGATACGCAGTATTTT
TRBV2,-,TRBJ2-5,-,CASRDTQETQYF,TGTGCCAGCCGGGACACCCAAGAGACCCAGTACTTC
TRBV10-3,-,TRBJ2-7,-,CAIRGSGDYEQYF,TGTGCCATCAGGGGAAGCGGTGACTACGAGCAGTACTTC
TRBV28,-,TRBJ2-4,-,CASSPNGGGFNIQYF,TGTGCCAGCAGTCCCAATGGGGGGGGCTTCAACATTCAGTACTTC
TRBV5-1,-,TRBJ2-3,-,CASSLASGFLAGTDTQYF,TGCGCCAGCAGCTTGGCCTCCGGGTTCCTCGCGGGCACAGATACGCAGTATTTT
TRBV7-9,-,TRBJ1-6,-,CASSFVFGQHNSPLHF,TGTGCCAGCAGCTTCGTATTCGGACAGCATAATTCACCCCTCCACTTT
TRBV5-6,-,TRBJ2-2,-,CASSWQGSANTGELFF,TGTGCCAGCAGCTGGCAGGGGTCGGCGAACACCGGGGAGCTGTTTTTT
TRBV5-6,-,TRBJ1-4,-,CASSLDRTNEKLFF,TGTGCCAGCAGCTTGGACAGGACTAATGAAAAACTGTTTTTT
TRBV2,few,TRBJ1-6,-,CASSQGNNNSPLHF,TGTGCCAGCAGTCAGGGCAATAATAATTCACCCCTCCACTTT
TRBV7-6,-,TRBJ2-7,TRBD1,CASRQGASYEQYF,TGTGCCAGCAGGCAGGGGGCCTCCTACGAGCAGTACTTC
TRBV7-9,-,TRBJ1-2,-,CASSNSNSYGYTF,TGTGCCAGCAGCAATTCTAACTCCTATGGCTACACCTTC
TRBV7-3,-,TRBJ1-1,-,CASSLQANTEAFF,TGTGCCAGCAGCTTACAGGCGAACACTGAAGCTTTCTTT
TRBV6-5,once,TRBJ1-2,-,CASRIAGQRAYGYTF,TGTGCCAGCAGGATAGCCGGACAGAGAGCCTATGGCTACACCTTC
TRBV30,-,TRBJ2-2,TRBD2,CAWSGLAGVAGELFF,TGTGCCTGGAGTGGGCTAGCGGGGGTGGCCGGGGAGCTGTTTTTT
TRBV6-1,-,TRBJ2-7,TRBD2,CASPKREPYEQYF,TGTGCCAGCCCCAAGCGGGAGCCCTACGAGCAGTACTTC
TRBV7-6,few,TRBJ2-1,-,CASSLVQGSNEQFF,TGTGCCAGCAGCTTAGTACAGGGAAGCAATGAGCAGTTCTTC